The sequence of this TCR beta chain was determined in a study of blood T cell repertoires in COVID-19. Study background: The origin of the acute and convalescent COVID-19 samples was the United States, Italy and Spain. T cells, B-cell-depleted T cells, or PBMCs supplied cDNA or gDNA.

Losses at the gene ends were 4 bases for V and 0 bases for J; bases not matched to a gene: 6. This CDR3 region has 17 residues. CDR1 SGHVS and CDR2 FNYEAQ come from the germline V gene. Source study methods: Researchers report that nucleated cell counts were estimated from reference gene primer amplification. TCRdb keeps only in-frame clones here, not all; method: immunoSEQ multiplex PCR. The V and J calls and the clone size are those of that table, but D and trimming were determined from the DNA. The sample has about 160,000 clones; 75% to 90% are singletons. Seattle-derived patients entered the study during active infection and were followed longitudinally.

V and J are TRBV7-6 and TRBJ2-1, with 10 bases matching TRBD2. Sequenced input: peripheral blood. The source of this sequence is a man aged 18 to 30 with COVID-19, enrolled during active disease. As DNA, the CDR3 is TGTGCCAGCAGCTCCCGACTAGCGGGCCTCTCCTACAATGAGCAGTTCTTC. Translated: CASSSRLAGLSYNEQFF.